This T cell receptor (beta chain) was identified during a study of cytomegalovirus exposure and HLA in healthy donors. The study, taken as a whole, reports: Cytomegalovirus-associated status was assigned to approximately 160 TCR beta chains.

The PCR employed 60 Vbeta primers together with 13 Jbeta primers. The data were produced by immunoSEQ multiplex PCR, yet TCRdb's version contains in-frame clones alone and is incomplete. Counted here are around 76,000 clones, 70% to 80% occurring once; the ten biggest clones make up more than 7.5%. Germline values: CDR1 MDHEN, CDR2 SYDVKM. The CDR3 runs 15 residues. V was pared by 6 bases and J by 4 bases, with 11 bases of the junction left unmatched. In regard to this clone: Its matching antigen is unknown.

This chain uses TRBV28 with TRBJ1-1, with 7 bases aligning to TRBD1. This TCR was sampled from a woman aged 45-65 years in good health and CMV-seropositive. The sequenced material came from PBMCs. The CDR3 is CASSERQGWTTEAFF. As DNA, the CDR3 is TGTGCCAGCAGCGAACGACAGGGTTGGACCACTGAAGCTTTCTTT.